These 10 T cell receptor beta chains came from one sample sequenced in a study of Graves' ophthalmopathy and Graves' hyperthyroidism. Amplifying from RNA transcripts, the study obtained TCR beta CDR3 regions. First-round RT-PCR with HTBI primers preceded a second-round multiplex PCR. TCRdb ran MiXCR on the multiplex PCR reads and lists one entry per CDR3 protein. Of hundreds of thousands of distinct CDR3 sequences listed, around 40% are singletons. Sequenced material: peripheral blood. Receptor source: an adult man with Graves' ophthalmopathy.

This sequence joins TRBV12-3 or TRBV12-4 and TRBJ2-7, with D perhaps TRBD1 (6 bases). The CDR3 consists of 14 residues. Trimming pared 4 bases from V and 6 bases from J, leaving 16 bases between. The CDR3 protein is CASSYSSGAFEQYF. The CDR3 DNA sequence: TGTGCCAGCAGTTACTCGTCAGGGGCGTTCGAGCAGTACTTC.

The sample holds many counts of this clonotype. V is TRBV19 and J is TRBJ2-7, with D perhaps TRBD2 (6 bases). Looked up from germline, CDR1 is LNHDA and CDR2 is SQIVND (reference sequence). The V end was cut by 4 bases, the J end by 5 bases, with 9 bases between. The CDR3 extends over 12 amino acids. Written as DNA, the CDR3 is TGTGCCAGTAGTACGGGAGCGAACGAGCAGTACTTC. This gives the protein CASSTGANEQYF.

This clonotype was seen at least ten times. The chain is built from TRBV2 and TRBJ1-3; D is unclear. The CDR3 extends over 15 amino acids. Germline assignment: CDR1 SNHLY and CDR2 FYNNEI. V was clipped by 4 bases and J by 0 bases, with 10 bases between them. The CDR3 DNA reads TGTGCCAGCAGTGTTGGTCGGACCTCTGGAAACACCATATATTTT. This gives the protein CASSVGRTSGNTIYF.

The rearrangement joins TRBV2 to TRBJ2-5; perhaps TRBD1 as D (7 bases). Trimming cost V 8 bases and J 4 bases, with 17 bases left between them. CDR3 length equals 14 residues. CDR1 is SNHLY, CDR2 FYNNEI, per germline. The CDR3 sequence: CASYMRRDRETQYF. The CDR3 DNA reads TGTGCCAGCTACATGAGGAGGGACAGAGAGACCCAGTACTTC.

This clonotype was picked up a small number of times. Given a much more abundant clone one base away, this may be a read error. J is TRBJ1-5 and V is TRBV25-1; D perhaps matches TRBD1 (5 bases). The CDR3 runs to 15 residues. Looked up from germline, CDR1 is MGHDK and CDR2 is SYGVNS. V gave up 4 bases and J gave up 7 bases, with 17 bases separating them. The CDR3 loop reads CASSGSAGGGQPQHF. CDR3 coding DNA: TGTGCCAGCAGTGGATCGGCGGGGGGGGGGCAGCCCCAGCATTTT. Together with reference TRBV25-1 and TRBJ1-5, the CDR3 gives the full variable domain: EADIYQTPRYLVIGTGKKITLECSQTMGHDKMYWYQQDPGMELHLIHYSYGVNSTEKGDLSSESTVSRIRTEHFPLTLESARPSHTSQYLCASSGSAGGGQPQHFGDGTRLSIL.

On this clonotype itself: A much larger clone differs from this one at a single base, so this may be a read error. Since the CDR3 does not end with the conserved phenylalanine or tryptophan, this likely comes from a read error. The rearrangement links TRBV7-9 to TRBJ1-2; tentative D call: TRBD1 (5 bases). The germline CDR1 and CDR2 sequences are SEHNR and FQNEAQ (reference sequence). This CDR3 has 14 amino acids. V shed 1 base and J shed 6 bases, with 12 bases lying between them. The CDR3 coding sequence is TGTGCCAGCAGCTTAGTCGGGGCAGCGGATGGCTACACCCTC. Amino acid sequence: CASSLVGAADGYTL.

This chain links TRBV10-3 with TRBJ1-2; 7 bases line up with TRBD1. The length of the CDR3 is 13 residues. J gave up 5 bases and V 5 bases, and 5 bases lay outside the gene matches. The V gene's germline CDR1 is ENHRY and CDR2 SYGVKD. CDR3 nucleotide sequence: TGTGCCATCAGTTCACCGACAGGGTATGGCTACACCTTC. Translated: CAISSPTGYGYTF.

This chain links TRBV7-2 with TRBJ1-5; possible D gene TRBD1, 5 bases. The CDR3 totals 15 residues. Trimming cost V 5 bases and J 4 bases, with 15 bases left between them. Per germline, CDR1 SGHTA and CDR2 FQGNSA. The CDR3 reads CASSAGSGQNQPQHF. The DNA for the CDR3 is TGTGCCAGCAGCGCAGGGTCGGGGCAAAATCAGCCCCAGCATTTT.

This clonotype was counted ten times or more. The CDR3 DNA reads TGTGCCAGCACCCTCACCGGGACAGACGAGTATAGCAATCAGCCCCAGCATTTT. The encoded protein is CASTLTGTDEYSNQPQHF. This chain uses TRBV7-3 with TRBJ1-5; 7 positions agree with TRBD1. Germline V lookup: CDR1 SGHTA, CDR2 FQGTGA. This CDR3 has 18 residues. V lost 7 bases to trimming and J lost 0 bases; unmatched junction nucleotides: 15.

This clonotype was counted a few times. The rearrangement uses TRBV19 and TRBJ2-7; 8 bases are a match to TRBD2. Germline lookup yields CDR1 LNHDA and CDR2 SQIVND (reference sequence). Trimming cost V 4 bases and J 2 bases; bases outside gene matches: 7. This CDR3 has 15 amino acids. CDR3 nucleotides: TGTGCCAGTAGTAGAAGCGGGAGTTCCCCCTACGAGCAGTACTTC. It codes for CASSRSGSSPYEQYF.